This is a list of T cell receptor beta chains from one sample in a study of CD8 T cells in ankylosing spondylitis. MiXCR, run by TCRdb on the 5' RACE reads, gives a single entry per CDR3 protein. Of roughly 230,000 distinct CDR3 sequences listed, 18% are singletons. The specimen was blood, either unsorted or a sorted T cell fraction (not recorded which). The receptors come from a male donor with ankylosing spondylitis or in good health (not recorded which). CDR3s include the opening cysteine and the closing phenylalanine or tryptophan. A D gene is named only where the DNA matches it firmly. Clone size is not always given. Where it is, it says once, few, many or a class for expanded clones.

size	V	length	D	J	CDR3	DNA
few	TRBV6-5	19	.	TRBJ2-1	CASSYQTHLAGGKGNEQFF	TGTGCCAGCAGTTACCAGACCCACCTTGCCGGTGGAAAAGGCAATGAGCAGTTCTTC
few	TRBV10-3	16	TRBD2	TRBJ2-3	CAILPAGGPNPDTQYF	TGTGCCATCCTCCCCGCGGGAGGGCCCAATCCAGATACGCAGTATTTT
.	TRBV29-1	13	.	TRBJ2-7	CSVEGLGVHEQYF	TGCAGCGTTGAAGGGCTCGGGGTCCACGAGCAGTACTTC
.	TRBV27	14	.	TRBJ2-7	CASSFTGYSYEQYF	TGTGCCAGCAGCTTTACAGGATACTCCTACGAGCAGTACTTC
.	TRBV19	13	TRBD2	TRBJ2-7	CASSLAGVSQQYF	TGTGCCAGTAGCCTAGCGGGAGTCTCCCAGCAGTACTTC
few	TRBV9	17	TRBD2	TRBJ2-2	CASSHRTSGANTGELFF	TGTGCCAGCAGTCATAGGACTAGCGGGGCTAACACCGGGGAGCTGTTTTTT
few	TRBV5-1	17	.	TRBJ2-1	CASSLDRLAETYNEQFF	TGCGCCAGCAGCTTGGATCGGCTAGCTGAGACCTACAATGAGCAGTTCTTC
few	TRBV4-2	16	TRBD2	TRBJ2-1	CASSQEGLATLNEQFF	TGTGCCAGCAGCCAAGAAGGACTAGCGACCCTCAATGAGCAGTTCTTC
few	TRBV6-1	15	TRBD2	TRBJ2-7	CASSERGAGVREQYF	TGTGCCAGCAGTGAAAGGGGCGCGGGGGTGCGGGAGCAGTACTTC
few	TRBV15	15	TRBD1	TRBJ2-5	CATNRDRGYQETQYF	TGTGCCACCAACCGGGACAGGGGGTACCAAGAGACCCAGTACTTC
few	TRBV4-1	15	.	TRBJ1-5	CASSRGPGSNQPQHF	TGCGCCAGCAGCCGGGGGCCAGGGAGCAATCAGCCCCAGCATTTT
few	TRBV6-1	14	TRBD2	TRBJ2-7	CASGDSGSFNEQYF	TGTGCCAGCGGGGATAGCGGGAGTTTCAACGAGCAGTACTTC
.	TRBV5-5	15	.	TRBJ2-3	CASSLVTGGPDTQYF	TGTGCCAGCAGCTTGGTGACAGGTGGTCCAGATACGCAGTATTTT
.	TRBV15	15	.	TRBJ1-3	CATSRPDSSGNTIYF	TGTGCCACCAGCAGACCCGACAGCTCTGGAAACACCATATATTTT
many	TRBV12-3/TRBV12-4	11	.	TRBJ2-2	CASRNTGELFF	TGTGCCAGCAGAAACACCGGGGAGCTGTTTTTT
few	TRBV7-6	13	.	TRBJ1-5	CASSYGQHQPQHF	TGTGCCAGCAGCTACGGACAGCATCAGCCCCAGCATTTT
many	TRBV5-1	13	.	TRBJ1-1	CASSLEGNTEAFF	TGCGCCAGCAGCTTGGAGGGGAACACTGAAGCTTTCTTT
.	TRBV6-5	14	.	TRBJ2-2	CASSYGGNTGELFF	TGTGCCAGCAGTTACGGGGGGAACACCGGGGAGCTGTTTTTT
large	TRBV4-1	14	TRBD2	TRBJ2-3	CASRWTSGSDTQYF	TGCGCCAGCAGATGGACTAGCGGGTCTGATACGCAGTATTTT
many	TRBV4-2	16	.	TRBJ1-2	CASSPGSPDGVYGYTF	TGTGCCAGCAGCCCAGGGAGCCCAGACGGGGTCTATGGCTACACCTTC
few	TRBV5-1	14	.	TRBJ2-2	CASSLEQITGELFF	TGCGCCAGCAGCTTGGAACAGATCACCGGGGAGCTGTTTTTT
once	TRBV7-3	16	.	TRBJ2-1	CASSLIGGVSYNEQFF	TGTGCCAGCAGCTTAATAGGCGGGGTCTCCTACAATGAGCAGTTCTTC
many	TRBV29-1	13	.	TRBJ2-7	CSAQVVNVYEQYF	TGCAGCGCCCAGGTGGTAAATGTCTACGAGCAGTACTTC
.	TRBV14	14	.	TRBJ2-1	CASSPGSTYNEQFF	TGTGCCAGCAGCCCCGGGAGCACGTACAATGAGCAGTTCTTC
few	TRBV6-2/TRBV6-3	13	.	TRBJ2-7	CASSYSVAYEQYF	TGTGCCAGCAGTTACTCCGTTGCCTACGAGCAGTACTTC
few	TRBV24-1	14	TRBD1	TRBJ2-7	CATPGQAKSYEQYF	TGTGCCACCCCCGGACAGGCGAAATCCTACGAGCAGTACTTC
few	TRBV12-3/TRBV12-4	13	TRBD2	TRBJ2-7	CASSPAGGYEQYF	TGTGCCAGCAGCCCTGCGGGAGGCTACGAGCAGTACTTC
many	TRBV12-3/TRBV12-4	18	TRBD2	TRBJ2-7	CASARGLAKVQRKYEQYF	TGTGCCAGCGCTCGGGGACTAGCCAAGGTACAAAGGAAATACGAGCAGTACTTC
.	TRBV12-3/TRBV12-4	15	.	TRBJ2-7	CASSLLGPPSYEQYF	TGTGCCAGCAGTTTACTGGGGCCCCCCTCCTACGAGCAGTACTTC
few	TRBV7-3	17	.	TRBJ1-4	CASSLTRRWGTNEKLFF	TGTGCCAGCAGCTTAACAAGGCGCTGGGGAACTAATGAAAAACTGTTTTTT
.	TRBV29-1	12	.	TRBJ2-1	CSAKASGSEQFF	TGCAGCGCCAAGGCCTCTGGGAGTGAGCAGTTCTTC
.	TRBV7-9	17	TRBD1	TRBJ2-2	CASSTPWGGQGTGELFF	TGTGCCAGCAGCACCCCTTGGGGGGGACAGGGCACCGGGGAGCTGTTTTTT
few	TRBV25-1	18	.	TRBJ1-2	CASSGSRLTSTSNYGYTF	TGTGCCAGCAGTGGGTCCCGACTAACGTCCACTAGTAACTATGGCTACACCTTC
few	TRBV29-1	12	.	TRBJ1-2	CSVPGGGYGYTF	TGCAGCGTCCCAGGCGGAGGCTATGGCTACACCTTC
many	TRBV11-2	16	TRBD2	TRBJ2-2	CASSTVGLAGAGELFF	TGTGCCAGCAGCACTGTCGGACTAGCGGGAGCCGGGGAGCTGTTTTTT
few	TRBV15	17	TRBD2	TRBJ2-7	CATSREGWLAGPYEQYF	TGTGCCACCAGCAGAGAGGGCTGGTTAGCGGGACCCTACGAGCAGTACTTC
few	TRBV6-4	14	.	TRBJ2-1	CASSRSASYNEQFF	TGTGCCAGCTCTAGAAGCGCCTCCTACAATGAGCAGTTCTTC
many	TRBV6-1	14	TRBD1	TRBJ1-2	CASSKTGGLDGYTF	TGTGCCAGCAGTAAAACAGGGGGACTGGATGGCTACACCTTC
.	TRBV4-3	14	TRBD1	TRBJ2-2	CASSQGTGPGELFF	TGCGCCAGCAGCCAAGGGACAGGGCCCGGGGAGCTGTTTTTT
.	TRBV13	15	TRBD1	TRBJ2-3	CASSLGGGHTDTQYF	TGTGCCAGCAGCTTAGGAGGGGGCCACACAGATACGCAGTATTTT